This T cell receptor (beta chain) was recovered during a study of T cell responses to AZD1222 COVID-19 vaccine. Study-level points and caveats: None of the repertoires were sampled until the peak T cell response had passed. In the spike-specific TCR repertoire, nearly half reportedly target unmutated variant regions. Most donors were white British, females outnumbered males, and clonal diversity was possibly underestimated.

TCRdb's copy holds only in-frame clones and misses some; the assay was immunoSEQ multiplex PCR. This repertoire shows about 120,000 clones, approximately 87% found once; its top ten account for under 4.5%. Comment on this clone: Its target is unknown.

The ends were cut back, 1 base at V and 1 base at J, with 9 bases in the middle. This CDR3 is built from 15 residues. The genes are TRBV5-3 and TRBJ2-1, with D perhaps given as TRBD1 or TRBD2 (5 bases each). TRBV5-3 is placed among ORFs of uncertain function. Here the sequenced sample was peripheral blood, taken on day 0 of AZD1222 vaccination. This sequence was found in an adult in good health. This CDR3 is CARSLRWGSYNEQFF. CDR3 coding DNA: TGTGCCAGAAGCTTGAGGTGGGGGTCCTACAATGAGCAGTTCTTC.